The next 15 T cell receptor beta chains were all read from a single sample in a study of T cell responses to AZD1222 COVID-19 vaccine (dated by TCRdb to about 2021). The time point tag for this specimen amounts to: baseline before first vaccination. Libraries were prepared through the immunoSEQ multiplex PCR assay. This is the immuneACCESS table as TCRdb keeps it, with only in-frame sequences that have V and J called. A part of the clones is gone; compared with another copy, unresolved V genes explain less than half, and the rest is unexplained. Across this sample there are 130,000 or so clones, with roughly 88% seen only once. The ten largest clones represent almost 9.5% of the sample. The input for sequencing was peripheral blood, taken on day 0 of AZD1222 vaccination. The receptor set was obtained from an adult in good health.

V and J are TRBV27 and TRBJ2-2; 7 bases are shared with TRBD1. The CDR3 spans 14 residues. Germline values: CDR1 MNHEY, CDR2 SMNVEV (reference sequence). V gave up 8 bases and J gave up 0 bases; unmatched junction bases: 3. The CDR3 is CASRQGPNTGELFF. The CDR3, as DNA: TGTGCCAGCCGACAGGGACCGAACACCGGGGAGCTGTTTTTT.

The chain couples TRBV7-2 to TRBJ2-2; no reliable D call. Germline lookup yields CDR1 SGHTA and CDR2 FQGNSA. The V and J ends lost 1 base and 7 bases respectively, with 4 bases between them. This CDR3 contains 12 residues. In DNA form, the CDR3 reads TGTGCCAGCAGCTTAGGAATCGGGGAGCTGTTTTTT. Amino acids: CASSLGIGELFF.

The sample holds one count of this clone. The rearrangement links TRBV19 to TRBJ2-3, with TRBD1 matching over 10 bases. Germline V gene sequence: CDR1 LNHDA, CDR2 SQIVND (reference sequence). V shed 7 bases and J 3 bases; nucleotides not matched to a gene: 4. The CDR3 is 14 residues long. The CDR3 here is CASTSGQGTDTQYF. The CDR3 nucleotides read TGTGCCAGTACCTCGGGACAGGGGACAGATACGCAGTATTTT.

This chain links TRBV5-1 with TRBJ2-2; no firm D call. Trimming took off 2 bases at V and 0 bases at J, with 8 bases between the two ends. Germline CDR1 is SGHRS and CDR2 is YFSETQ. This CDR3 is 15 amino acids long. CDR3 residues: CASSFGRTNTGELFF. The DNA for the CDR3 is TGCGCCAGCAGCTTCGGCAGAACGAACACCGGGGAGCTGTTTTTT.

This clone was seen once. The chain joins TRBV9 to TRBJ1-1; D is uncertain. Germline V gene data show CDR1 as SGDLS and CDR2 as YYNGEE. The CDR3 sequence is 15 residues long. V was trimmed by 3 bases and J by 4 bases, leaving 16 bases between them. The CDR3 protein is CASSGSGGVSTEAFF. The CDR3 bases are TGTGCCAGCAGCGGCTCGGGCGGGGTGAGCACTGAAGCTTTCTTT.

In regard to this clone: The junction shows a germline mismatch at one end, possibly a read error. This chain links TRBV6-5 with TRBJ2-5; 10 bases fit TRBD2. The V gene's germline CDR1 is MNHEY and CDR2 SVGAGI. The CDR3 sequence is 13 residues long. CDR3 DNA: TGTGCCAGCAAGCGGGAGGGCCAAGGGACCCAGTACTTC. It encodes CASKREGQGTQYF.

V and J are TRBV6-1 and TRBJ2-1; 7 bases agree with TRBD1. Germline V gene data show CDR1 as MNHNS and CDR2 as SASEGT. Trimming took 0 bases from V and 8 from J; bases not matched to a gene: 22. The CDR3 runs to 20 residues. In DNA, the CDR3 is TGTGCCAGCAGTGAAGCTTATTGGTCCGAATTACAGGGGACGGTAGATGAGCAGTTCTTC. Translating it yields CASSEAYWSELQGTVDEQFF.

This chain joins TRBV19 and TRBJ2-2, with D unresolved. There are 14 residues in the CDR3. V was clipped by 3 bases and J by 0 bases, with 5 bases between them. Germline CDR1 reads LNHDA; CDR2 reads SQIVND (reference sequence). The CDR3 bases are TGTGCCAGTAGTATGCGTCCGAACACCGGGGAGCTGTTTTTT. It is translated as CASSMRPNTGELFF.

The chain is built from TRBV7-6 and TRBJ2-7, with no clear D. The germline gives CDR1 SGHVS, CDR2 FNYEAQ. This CDR3 spans 14 amino acids. The V end lost 0 bases, the J end lost 2 bases, and 8 bases lay between the germline ends. CDR3 residues: CASSLAAGAYEQYF. Here the CDR3 DNA reads TGTGCCAGCAGCTTAGCGGCAGGAGCCTACGAGCAGTACTTC.

This chain connects TRBV6-5 to TRBJ1-3; tentative D call: TRBD1 (5 bases). V was trimmed by 5 bases and J by 0 bases, leaving 11 bases between them. Germline-derived CDR1 and CDR2 are MNHEY and SVGAGI. There are 15 residues in the CDR3. The CDR3 reads CASSPDSFSGNTIYF. Written as DNA, the CDR3 is TGTGCCAGCAGTCCTGACAGCTTCTCTGGAAACACCATATATTTT.

The chain joins TRBV30 to TRBJ1-2; D might be TRBD1 (6 bases). V lost 2 bases and J 3 bases, leaving 13 bases between the germline ends. CDR1 is GTSNPN and CDR2 is SVGIG in the germline V gene (reference sequence). CDR3 length: 14 residues. The CDR3 here is CAWSWGPRDYGYTF. The CDR3 nucleotides read TGTGCCTGGAGTTGGGGGCCACGAGACTATGGCTACACCTTC. Based on the CDR3 plus reference TRBV30 and TRBJ1-2, the full variable domain is SQTIHQWPATLVQPVGSPLSLECTVEGTSNPNLYWYRQAAGRGLQLLFYSVGIGQISSEVPQNLSASRPQDRQFILSSKKLLLSDSGFYLCAWSWGPRDYGYTFGSGTRLTVV.

The chain couples TRBV30 to TRBJ1-6, with a tentative D call TRBD1 (5 bases). V was cut by 4 bases and J by 9 bases, with 16 bases left in between. This CDR3 region has 14 residues. Germline V gene sequence: CDR1 GTSNPN, CDR2 SVGIG (reference sequence). The CDR3 protein is CAWTSPQGFSPLHF. The CDR3, as DNA: TGTGCCTGGACCTCCCCCCAGGGTTTTTCACCCCTCCACTTT.

To note about this clone: This CDR3 is also generated by other DNA sequences in the sample. The chain employs TRBV3-1 (or the pseudogene TRBV3-2) and TRBJ2-7; D gene ambiguous. CDR1 is LGHDT, CDR2 YNNKEL, per germline (reference sequence). The CDR3 loop spans 11 amino acids. Trimming pared 1 base from V and 4 bases from J, leaving 2 bases between. The CDR3 nucleotides read TGTGCCAGCAGCCAAGGGTACGAGCAGTACTTC. This gives the protein CASSQGYEQYF.

The CDR3 region has the DNA TGTGCCAGCAGTTACCCCAGACAGCCGAGCTCTGGAAACACCATATATTTT. It codes for CASSYPRQPSSGNTIYF. This rearrangement joins TRBV6-2 or TRBV6-3 to TRBJ1-3, with TRBD1 as a possible D gene (5 bases). Germline assignment: CDR1 MNHEY and CDR2 SVGEGT. The CDR3 is 17 residues long. The ends were cut back, 2 bases at V and 0 bases at J, with 14 bases in the middle.

This clone occurred once. The CDR3 here is CASSLSDRGRYEQYF. The CDR3 DNA follows: TGTGCCAGCAGCTTATCGGACAGGGGCCGATACGAGCAGTACTTC. V and J are TRBV5-4 and TRBJ2-7; 9 bases are a match to TRBD1. This CDR3 is 15 amino acids long. Germline trimming cut 2 bases from V and 4 bases from J; bases unmatched to any gene: 7. Germline loops: CDR1 SGHNT, CDR2 YYREEE (reference sequence).